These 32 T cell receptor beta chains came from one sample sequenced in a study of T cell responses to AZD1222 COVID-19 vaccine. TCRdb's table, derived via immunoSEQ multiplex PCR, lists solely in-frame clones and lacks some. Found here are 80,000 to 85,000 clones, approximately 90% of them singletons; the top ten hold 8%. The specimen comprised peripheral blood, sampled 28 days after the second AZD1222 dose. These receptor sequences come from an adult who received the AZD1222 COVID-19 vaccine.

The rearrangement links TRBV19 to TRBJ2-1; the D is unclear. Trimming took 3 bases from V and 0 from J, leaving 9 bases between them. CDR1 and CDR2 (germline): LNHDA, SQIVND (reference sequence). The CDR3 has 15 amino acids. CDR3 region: CASSIWVSSYNEQFF. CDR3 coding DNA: TGTGCCAGTAGTATTTGGGTGAGCTCCTACAATGAGCAGTTCTTC.

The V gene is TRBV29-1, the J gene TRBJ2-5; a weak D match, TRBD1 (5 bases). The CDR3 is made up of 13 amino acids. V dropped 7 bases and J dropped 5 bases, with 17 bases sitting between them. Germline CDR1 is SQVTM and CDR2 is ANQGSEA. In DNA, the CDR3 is TGCAGCGCCCCCTCCGTAGGGGCGGAGACCCAGTACTTC. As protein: CSAPSVGAETQYF.

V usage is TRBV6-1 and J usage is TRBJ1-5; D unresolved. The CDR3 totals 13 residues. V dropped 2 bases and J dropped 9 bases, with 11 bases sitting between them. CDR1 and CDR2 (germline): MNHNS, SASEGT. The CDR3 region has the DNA TGTGCCAGCAGTGAAAGCGATGGGAGGCCCCAGCATTTT. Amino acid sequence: CASSESDGRPQHF.

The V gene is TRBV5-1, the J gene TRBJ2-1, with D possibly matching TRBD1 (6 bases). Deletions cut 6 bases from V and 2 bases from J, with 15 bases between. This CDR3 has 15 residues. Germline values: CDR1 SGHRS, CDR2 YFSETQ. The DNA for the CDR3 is TGCGCCAGCACCCAGGGGAGCGTGACCTACAATGAGCAGTTCTTC. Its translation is CASTQGSVTYNEQFF.

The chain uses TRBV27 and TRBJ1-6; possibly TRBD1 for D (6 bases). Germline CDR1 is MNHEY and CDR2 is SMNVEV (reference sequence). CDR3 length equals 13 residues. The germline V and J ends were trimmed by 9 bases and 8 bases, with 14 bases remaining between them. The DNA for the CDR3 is TGTGCCAGTTCGACCAGGGGTGATTCACCCCTCCACTTT. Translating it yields CASSTRGDSPLHF.

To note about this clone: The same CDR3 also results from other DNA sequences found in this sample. The CDR3 nucleotides read TGTGCCAGTAGTATAGCTGGGACCGGGGGCTATGGCTACACCTTC. It is translated as CASSIAGTGGYGYTF. This chain connects TRBV19 to TRBJ1-2, with TRBD1 as a possible D gene (5 bases). Trimming took off 1 base at V and 4 bases at J, with 13 bases between the two ends. This CDR3 comprises 15 residues. CDR1 is LNHDA, CDR2 SQIVND, per germline (reference sequence).

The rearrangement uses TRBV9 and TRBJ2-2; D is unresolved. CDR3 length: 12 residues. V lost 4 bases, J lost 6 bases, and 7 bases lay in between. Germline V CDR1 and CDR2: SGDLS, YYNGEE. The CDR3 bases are TGTGCCAGCAGCTTTGTGGCCGGGGAGCTGTTTTTT. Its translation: CASSFVAGELFF.

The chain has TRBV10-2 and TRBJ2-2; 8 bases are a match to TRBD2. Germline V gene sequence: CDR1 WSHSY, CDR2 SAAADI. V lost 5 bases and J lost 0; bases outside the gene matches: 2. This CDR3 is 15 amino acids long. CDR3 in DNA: TGCGCCAGCAGTAGCGGGAGCGCGAACACCGGGGAGCTGTTTTTT. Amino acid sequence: CASSSGSANTGELFF.

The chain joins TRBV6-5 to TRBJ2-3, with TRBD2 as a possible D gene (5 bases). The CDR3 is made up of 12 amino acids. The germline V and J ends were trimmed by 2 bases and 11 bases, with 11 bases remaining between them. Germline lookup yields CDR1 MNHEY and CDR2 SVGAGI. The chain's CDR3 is CASSYVGEQQYF. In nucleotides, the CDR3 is TGTGCCAGCAGTTACGTCGGGGAACAGCAGTATTTT.

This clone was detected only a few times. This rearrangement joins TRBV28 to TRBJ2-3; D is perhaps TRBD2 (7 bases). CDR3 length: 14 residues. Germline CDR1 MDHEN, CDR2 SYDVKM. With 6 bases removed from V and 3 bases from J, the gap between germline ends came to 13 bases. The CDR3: CASSTAGATDTQYF. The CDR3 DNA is TGTGCCAGCAGCACCGCGGGGGCTACAGATACGCAGTATTTT.

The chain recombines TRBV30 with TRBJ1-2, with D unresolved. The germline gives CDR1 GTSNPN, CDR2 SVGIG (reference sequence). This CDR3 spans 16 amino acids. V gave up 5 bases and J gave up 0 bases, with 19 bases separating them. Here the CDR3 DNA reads TGTGCCTGGCTCCCCCCTGCGGCGACACCTAACTATGGCTACACCTTC. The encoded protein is CAWLPPAATPNYGYTF. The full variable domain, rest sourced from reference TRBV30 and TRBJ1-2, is SQTIHQWPATLVQPVGSPLSLECTVEGTSNPNLYWYRQAAGRGLQLLFYSVGIGQISSEVPQNLSASRPQDRQFILSSKKLLLSDSGFYLCAWLPPAATPNYGYTFGSGTRLTVV.

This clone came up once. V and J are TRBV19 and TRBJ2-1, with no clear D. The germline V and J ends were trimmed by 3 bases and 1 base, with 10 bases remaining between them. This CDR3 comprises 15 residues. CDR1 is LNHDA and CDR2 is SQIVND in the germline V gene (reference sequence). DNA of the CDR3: TGTGCCAGTAGTATGAAAGGGATGTCCTACAATGAGCAGTTCTTC. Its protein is CASSMKGMSYNEQFF.

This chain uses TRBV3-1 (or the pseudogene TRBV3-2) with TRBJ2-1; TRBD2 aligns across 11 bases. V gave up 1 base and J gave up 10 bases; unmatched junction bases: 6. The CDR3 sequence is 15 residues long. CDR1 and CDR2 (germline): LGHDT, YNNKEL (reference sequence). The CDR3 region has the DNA TGTGCCAGCAGCCAAGTACTAGCGGGAGAACGAGAGCAGTTCTTC. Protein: CASSQVLAGEREQFF.

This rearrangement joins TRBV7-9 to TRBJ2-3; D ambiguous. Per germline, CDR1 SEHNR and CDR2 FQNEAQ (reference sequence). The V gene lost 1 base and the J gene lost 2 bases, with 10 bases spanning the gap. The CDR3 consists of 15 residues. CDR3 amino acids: CASSLGSQITDTQYF. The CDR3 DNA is TGTGCCAGCAGCTTAGGGTCCCAGATCACAGATACGCAGTATTTT.

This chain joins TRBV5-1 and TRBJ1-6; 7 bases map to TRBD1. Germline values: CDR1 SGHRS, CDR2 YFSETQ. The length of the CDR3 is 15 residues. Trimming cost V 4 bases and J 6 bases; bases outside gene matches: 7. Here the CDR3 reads CASSPAGTANSPLHF. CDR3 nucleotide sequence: TGCGCCAGCAGCCCAGCCGGGACAGCTAATTCACCCCTCCACTTT.

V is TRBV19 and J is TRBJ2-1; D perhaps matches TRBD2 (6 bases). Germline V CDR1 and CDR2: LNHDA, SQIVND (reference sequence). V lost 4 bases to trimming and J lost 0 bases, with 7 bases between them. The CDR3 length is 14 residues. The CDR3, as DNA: TGTGCCAGTAGTAGTAGCGGCTCCTACAATGAGCAGTTCTTC. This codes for CASSSSGSYNEQFF.

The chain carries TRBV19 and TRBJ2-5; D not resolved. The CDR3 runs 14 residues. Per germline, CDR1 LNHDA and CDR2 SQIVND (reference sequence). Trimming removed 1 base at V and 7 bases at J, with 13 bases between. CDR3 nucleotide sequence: TGTGCCAGTAGTATAGGTGACGGTGACGGGACCCAGTACTTC. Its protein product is CASSIGDGDGTQYF. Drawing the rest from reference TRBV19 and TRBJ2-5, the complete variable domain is DGGITQSPKYLFRKEGQNVTLSCEQNLNHDAMYWYRQDPGQGLRLIYYSQIVNDFQKGDIAEGYSVSREKKESFPLTVTSAQKNPTAFYLCASSIGDGDGTQYFGPGTRLLVL.

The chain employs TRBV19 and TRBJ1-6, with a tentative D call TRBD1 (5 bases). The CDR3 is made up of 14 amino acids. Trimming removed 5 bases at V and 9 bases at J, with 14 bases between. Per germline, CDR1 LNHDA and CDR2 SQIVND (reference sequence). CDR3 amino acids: CASSDPGRFSPLHF. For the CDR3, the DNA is TGTGCCAGTAGTGACCCGGGACGGTTTTCACCCCTCCACTTT.

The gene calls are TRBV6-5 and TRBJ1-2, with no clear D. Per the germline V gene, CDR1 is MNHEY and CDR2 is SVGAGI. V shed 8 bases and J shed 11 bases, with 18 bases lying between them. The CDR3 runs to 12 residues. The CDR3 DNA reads TGTGCCAGCTTTACACTCCCGGAAGGGTACACCTTC. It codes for CASFTLPEGYTF.

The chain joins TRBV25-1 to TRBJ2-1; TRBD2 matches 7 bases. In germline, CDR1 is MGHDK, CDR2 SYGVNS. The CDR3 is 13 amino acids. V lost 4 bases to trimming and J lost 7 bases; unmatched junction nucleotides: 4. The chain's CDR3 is CASSGPGGNEQFF. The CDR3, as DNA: TGTGCCAGCAGTGGACCCGGGGGGAATGAGCAGTTCTTC.

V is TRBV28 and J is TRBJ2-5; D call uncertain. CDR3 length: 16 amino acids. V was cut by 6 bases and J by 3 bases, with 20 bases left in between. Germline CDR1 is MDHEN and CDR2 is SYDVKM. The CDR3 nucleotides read TGTGCCAGCAGCCCCCGCCCCCTCCCACGGGAAGAGACCCAGTACTTC. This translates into CASSPRPLPREETQYF.

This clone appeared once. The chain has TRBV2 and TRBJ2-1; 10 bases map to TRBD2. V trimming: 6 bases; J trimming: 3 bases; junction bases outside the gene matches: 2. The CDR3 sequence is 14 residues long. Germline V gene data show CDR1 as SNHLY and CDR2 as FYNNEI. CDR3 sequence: CASRGLASYNEQFF. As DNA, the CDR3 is TGTGCCAGCAGGGGACTAGCGAGCTACAATGAGCAGTTCTTC.

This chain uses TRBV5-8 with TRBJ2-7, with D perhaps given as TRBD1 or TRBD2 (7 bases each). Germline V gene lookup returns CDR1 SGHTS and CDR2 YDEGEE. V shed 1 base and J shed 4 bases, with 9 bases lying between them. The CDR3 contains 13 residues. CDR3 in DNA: TGTGCCAGCAGCTTGCAGGGGGGGTACGAGCAGTACTTC. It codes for CASSLQGGYEQYF.

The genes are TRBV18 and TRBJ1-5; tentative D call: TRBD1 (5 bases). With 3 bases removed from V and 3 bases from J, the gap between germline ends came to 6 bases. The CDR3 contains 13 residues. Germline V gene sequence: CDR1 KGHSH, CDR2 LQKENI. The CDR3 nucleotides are TGTGCCAGCTCACCCAGGGACAATCAGCCCCAGCATTTT. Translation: CASSPRDNQPQHF.

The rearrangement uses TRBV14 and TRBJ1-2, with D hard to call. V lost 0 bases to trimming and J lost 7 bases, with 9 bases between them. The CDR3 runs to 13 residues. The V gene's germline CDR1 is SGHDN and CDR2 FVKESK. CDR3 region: CASSQDYGFGYTF. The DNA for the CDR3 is TGTGCCAGCAGCCAAGATTACGGTTTTGGCTACACCTTC.

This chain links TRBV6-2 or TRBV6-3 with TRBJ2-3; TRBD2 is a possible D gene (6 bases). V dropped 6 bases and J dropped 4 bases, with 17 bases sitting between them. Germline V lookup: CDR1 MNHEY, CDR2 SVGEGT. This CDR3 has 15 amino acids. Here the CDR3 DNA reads TGTGCCAGCAGCCCCGGGACTCCAAGGGCAGATACGCAGTATTTT. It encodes CASSPGTPRADTQYF.

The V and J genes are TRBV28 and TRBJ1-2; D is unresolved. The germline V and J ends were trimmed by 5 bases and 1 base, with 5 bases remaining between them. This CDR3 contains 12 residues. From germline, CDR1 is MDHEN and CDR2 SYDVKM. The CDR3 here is CASSKVNYGYTF. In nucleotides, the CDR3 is TGTGCCAGCAGTAAAGTTAACTATGGCTACACCTTC.

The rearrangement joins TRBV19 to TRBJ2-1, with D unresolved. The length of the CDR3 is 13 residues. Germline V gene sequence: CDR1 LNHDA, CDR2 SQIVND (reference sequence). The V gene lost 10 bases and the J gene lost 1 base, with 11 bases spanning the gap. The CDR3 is CATSQQSYNEQFF. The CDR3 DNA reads TGTGCCACCTCTCAACAATCCTACAATGAGCAGTTCTTC.

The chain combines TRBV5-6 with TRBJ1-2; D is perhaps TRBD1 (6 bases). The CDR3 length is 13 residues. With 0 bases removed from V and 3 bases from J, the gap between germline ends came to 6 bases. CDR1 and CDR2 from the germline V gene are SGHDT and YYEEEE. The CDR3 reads CASSLGQDYGYTF. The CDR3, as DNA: TGTGCCAGCAGCTTGGGACAGGACTATGGCTACACCTTC. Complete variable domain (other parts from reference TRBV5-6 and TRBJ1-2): DAGVTQSPTHLIKTRGQQVTLRCSPKSGHDTVSWYQQALGQGPQFIFQYYEEEERQRGNFPDRFSGHQFPNYSSELNVNALLLGDSALYLCASSLGQDYGYTFGSGTRLTVV.

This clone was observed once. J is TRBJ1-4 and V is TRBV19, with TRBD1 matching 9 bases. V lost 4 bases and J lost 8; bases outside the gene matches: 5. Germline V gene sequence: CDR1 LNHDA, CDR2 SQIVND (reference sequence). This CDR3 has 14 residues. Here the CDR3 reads CASSTGQGHEKLFF. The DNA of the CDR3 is TGTGCCAGTAGTACGGGACAGGGCCACGAAAAACTGTTTTTT.

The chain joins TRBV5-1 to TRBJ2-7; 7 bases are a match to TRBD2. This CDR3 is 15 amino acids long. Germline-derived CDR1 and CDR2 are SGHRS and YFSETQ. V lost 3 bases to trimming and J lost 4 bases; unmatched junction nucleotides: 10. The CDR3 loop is CASSSRDYSTYEQYF. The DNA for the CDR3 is TGCGCCAGCAGCTCCCGGGACTACTCGACTTACGAGCAGTACTTC.

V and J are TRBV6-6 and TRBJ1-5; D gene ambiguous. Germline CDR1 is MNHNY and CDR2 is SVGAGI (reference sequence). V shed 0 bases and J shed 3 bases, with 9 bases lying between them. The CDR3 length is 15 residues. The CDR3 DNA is TGTGCCAGCAGTTACTCGAGCTGGGCCAATCAGCCCCAGCATTTT. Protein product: CASSYSSWANQPQHF.